Presented here are 2 T cell receptor beta chains from one specimen sequenced in a study of T cell changes during pregnancy in multiple sclerosis. Sequencing used immunoSEQ multiplex PCR; TCRdb keeps in-frame clones, though not all of them. This sample has 100,000 to 140,000 clones, with roughly 90% found just once. The sample in question was peripheral blood, obtained in the third trimester of pregnancy. All receptors come from a female donor in good health, enrolled as a control in a pregnancy study.

This chain links TRBV6-1 with TRBJ1-1; D is unresolved. Trimming left V 4 bases short and J 6 bases short, with 12 bases between. Germline V gene sequence: CDR1 MNHNS, CDR2 SASEGT. The CDR3 totals 13 residues. In nucleotides, the CDR3 is TGTGCCAGCAGTGGTAGAGCAACGGCTGAAGCTTTCTTT. Protein product: CASSGRATAEAFF.

The rearrangement links TRBV11-2 to TRBJ2-2, with D perhaps matching TRBD1 (6 bases). V lost 3 bases to trimming and J lost 6 bases, with 14 bases between them. Germline CDR1 is SGHAT and CDR2 is FQNNGV. This CDR3 contains 15 residues. CDR3 nucleotide sequence: TGTGCCAGCAGCTTTCAAACAGGGATCGCCGGGGAGCTGTTTTTT. Translation gives CASSFQTGIAGELFF. The full variable domain, completed using reference TRBV11-2 and TRBJ2-2, is EAGVAQSPRYKIIEKRQSVAFWCNPISGHATLYWYQQILGQGPKLLIQFQNNGVVDDSQLPKDRFSAERLKGVDSTLKIQPAKLEDSAVYLCASSFQTGIAGELFFGEGSRLTVL.